The entry that follows covers one T cell receptor (beta chain) sequence. Its specificity is not known. The sample belongs to a study of identical twins. Findings and caveats of the study: For cord blood, abundant beta clonotypes had fewer insertions, unlike memory repertoires, which showed none.

The germline V gene encodes CDR1 DFQATT and CDR2 SNEGSKA (reference sequence). This CDR3 is 14 amino acids long. V gave up 6 bases and J gave up 2 bases, with 15 bases separating them. TCRdb re-called the 5' RACE reads through MiXCR, storing one row per CDR3 protein. The table has 600,000 to 850,000 distinct CDR3 sequences, roughly 20% seen once. The sample was also reused in another study, on T cells expressing NK-cell markers. That paper states: HCMV seropositivity marked seven of the eight sequenced donors; one was seronegative. In a handful of donors, dominant NKG2C+ clonotypes were roughly 1.0-7.5% of CD8+ T cells.

The clonotype originates from a woman younger than 30 in good health. This sequence joins TRBV20-1 and TRBJ2-3; D call uncertain. Sequenced sample: PBMCs. The CDR3 protein is CSARSGLYTDTQYF. CDR3 DNA: TGCAGTGCCCGGTCTGGGCTGTACACAGATACGCAGTATTTT.